The present T cell receptor beta chain was sequenced within a study of blood T cell repertoires in COVID-19. The table came from immunoSEQ multiplex PCR; TCRdb's copy has only in-frame clones and leaves some out. The profile shows about 360,000 clones, more than 70% of them singletons. With 3 bases clipped from V and 5 bases from J, the junction kept 5 bases outside the gene matches. CDR3 length: 15 residues. Germline CDR1 SGHRS, CDR2 YFSETQ. V is TRBV5-1 and J is TRBJ1-6; TRBD1 matches 7 bases. Source material: PBMCs or T cells enriched from blood (not recorded which). The receptor was isolated from a man in his forties or fifties in a cohort exposed to, infected with or recovered from COVID-19 (not recorded which). The CDR3 spells CASSSGTVHNSPLHF. CDR3 in DNA: TGCGCCAGCAGCTCCGGGACAGTCCATAATTCACCCCTCCACTTT.